This T cell receptor (beta chain) was found in a study of graft-versus-host responses after intestinal transplantation. Study context: Among the recipients, transplants were multivisceral, liver-intestinal, or isolated intestinal. Every recipient had anti-thymocyte globulin induction and 3 to 4 years of tacrolimus plus steroids. Broader study findings: The marrow of recipients harbored GvH clones, and ileum or blood showed some of them first.

After removal of 1 base from V and 5 bases from J, the junction contained 3 bases not matched to a gene. The CDR3 totals 14 residues. Germline V gene data show CDR1 as SGHAT and CDR2 as FQNNGV. To note about this clone: What it binds is not known.

Only in-frame clones appear in the TCRdb table, and some are missing; sequencing was by immunoSEQ multiplex PCR. This table holds 85,000 to 100,000 clones, 85% to 90% found once. The TCR sequence derives from a human donor who received an intestinal transplant. The sequences come from unstimulated CD4+ T cells sorted from spleen or lymph node cells, collected before intestinal transplant. The V gene is TRBV11-2, the J gene TRBJ2-5, with 8 bases fitting TRBD2. CDR3 coding DNA: TGTGCCAGCAGCTTAGGAAGCGGGGGCGAGACCCAGTACTTC. This sequence encodes CASSLGSGGETQYF. Filled out from reference TRBV11-2 and TRBJ2-5, the complete variable domain reads EAGVAQSPRYKIIEKRQSVAFWCNPISGHATLYWYQQILGQGPKLLIQFQNNGVVDDSQLPKDRFSAERLKGVDSTLKIQPAKLEDSAVYLCASSLGSGGETQYFGPGTRLLVL.